Listed below are T cell receptor beta chains from one sample, sequenced in a study of T cells in Graves' hyperthyroidism and ophthalmopathy. TCRdb independently ran MiXCR on the multiplex PCR reads; one entry per CDR3 protein. This table holds 500,000 to 550,000 distinct CDR3 sequences, about 20% found once. Sequenced: blood. These receptor sequences come from a man in his late teens or twenties with Graves' hyperthyroidism. The CDR3 runs from the conserved cysteine through the conserved F or W. The order of the fields is clone size, V gene, D gene, J gene, CDR3 DNA, CDR3 protein. The D gene is left open where the match is weak. Where a row states a size, it is once, few, many or the class of an expanded clone; other rows omit it.

many	TRBV27	NA	TRBJ2-5	TGTGCCAGCAGTTTGGGGGGAGGACGGCTGAAAAAAGAGACCCAGTACTTC	CASSLGGGRLKKETQYF
many	TRBV6-2/TRBV6-3	NA	TRBJ1-2	TGTGCCAGCAGTTACTCCCCAGGGACGGCCTATGGCTACACCTTC	CASSYSPGTAYGYTF
many	TRBV11-2	TRBD1	TRBJ1-3	TGTGCCAGCAGCCCGCCGACAGGGGAGAACTCTGGAAACACCATATATTTT	CASSPPTGENSGNTIYF
many	TRBV6-2/TRBV6-3	NA	TRBJ2-5	TGTGCCAGCAGTTCTTGGATCCCCGGACGAGAGACCCAGTACTTC	CASSSWIPGRETQYF
many	TRBV30	NA	TRBJ1-1	TGTGCCTACTCCCCCGGGACGGTGAACACTGAAGCTTTCTTT	CAYSPGTVNTEAFF
many	TRBV2	NA	TRBJ1-6	TGTGCCAGCAGTGTTACAGTTTCCTATAATTCACCCCTCCACTTT	CASSVTVSYNSPLHF
many	TRBV6-1	NA	TRBJ2-7	TGTGCCAGCAGAAACGGGGGCTCCTACGAGCAGTACTTC	CASRNGGSYEQYF
many	TRBV12-5	NA	TRBJ1-1	TGTGCTAGTGGTTTGGGGAACACTGAAGCTTTCTTT	CASGLGNTEAFF
many	TRBV28	TRBD1	TRBJ1-1	TGTGCCAGCAGGGAGGGGGCGAACACTGAAGCTTTCTTT	CASREGANTEAFF
many	TRBV2	TRBD1	TRBJ1-1	TGTGCCAGCAGAGACAGGGGGGGGAACACTGAAGCTTTCTTT	CASRDRGGNTEAFF
NA	TRBV11-2	TRBD1	TRBJ1-2	TGTGCCAGCAGCCCCCTCGGTGGGGGACAGGGAGATGGCTACACCTTC	CASSPLGGGQGDGYTF
many	TRBV30	NA	TRBJ1-1	TGTGCCTGGAGCGGTTTCGGGAACACTGAAGCTTTCTTT	CAWSGFGNTEAFF
many	TRBV20-1	NA	TRBJ1-2	TGCAGTGCTAGAGTGCCAGGTGGAGGCTACACCTTC	CSARVPGGGYTF
many	TRBV20-1	NA	TRBJ2-7	TGCAGCCTCGGGGAATCCTACGAGCAGTACTTC	CSLGESYEQYF
many	TRBV2	NA	TRBJ2-5	TGTGCCAGCGGTTCGGACCGCGGAACGGAGACCCAGTACTTC	CASGSDRGTETQYF
NA	TRBV5-6	TRBD1	TRBJ2-2	TGTGCCAGCAGCCTACAGGGGGCGAGGAACACCGGGGAGCTGTTTTTT	CASSLQGARNTGELFF
many	TRBV12-5	NA	TRBJ1-5	TGTGCTAGTGGTTCGAGTGAGGGAGGGAGCAATCAGCCCCAGCATTTT	CASGSSEGGSNQPQHF
many	TRBV28	TRBD1	TRBJ1-2	TGTGCCAGCAGTCCCCCGGACAGGGGGAGGTATGGCTACACCTTC	CASSPPDRGRYGYTF
NA	TRBV6-1	NA	TRBJ1-2	TGTGCCAGCAGTGTCAGGACTGGCGACGGCTACACCTTC	CASSVRTGDGYTF
many	TRBV2	TRBD1	TRBJ2-1	TGTGCCAGCAGTGGACAGGGCAACAATGAGCAGTTCTTC	CASSGQGNNEQFF
few	TRBV7-8	TRBD1	TRBJ2-7	TGTGCCAGCAGCCCACAGGGGGGCTCCTGCGAGCAGTACTTC	CASSPQGGSCEQYF
many	TRBV20-1	NA	TRBJ2-5	TGCAGCTCGGGGCCAGCAAAAGAGACCCAGTACTTC	CSSGPAKETQYF
NA	TRBV12-3/TRBV12-4	NA	TRBJ1-5	TGTGCCAGCAAAAGGGCAGGGGCACGTCAGCCCCAGCATTTT	CASKRAGARQPQHF
many	TRBV30	TRBD1	TRBJ1-2	TGTGCCTGGAGCTCCCACAGGGGGCGACCAGATGGCTACACCTTC	CAWSSHRGRPDGYTF
many	TRBV28	TRBD1	TRBJ1-2	TGTGCCAGCAGTTTGGGACAGGGTGGGCGCGGCTACACCTTC	CASSLGQGGRGYTF